The entry below gives a single T cell receptor (beta chain) sequence along with its context. This specimen comes from a study of control samples from healthy donors and cancer patients. Germline V lookup: CDR1 MNHEY, CDR2 SMNVEV (reference sequence). V lost 3 bases, J lost 6 bases, and 5 bases stayed unmatched. This CDR3 is built from 15 residues. Data came from immunoSEQ multiplex PCR; TCRdb stores just in-frame clones and leaves some out. Of about 97,000 clones listed, 92% were seen once; the top ten hold about 2.5%. Sequencing input: blood. The receptor was isolated from a young woman in good health. The chain couples TRBV27 to TRBJ1-5, with 10 bases lining up with TRBD1. The CDR3 nucleotides are TGTGCCAGCAGTTTTGAGTGGACAGGGGGTCAGCCCCAGCATTTT. Amino acid sequence: CASSFEWTGGQPQHF.